This TCR beta chain was sequenced for a study of T cell repertoires in cytomegalovirus infection. On the study more broadly: From public TCR beta signatures came an indication of both CMV infection and matching HLA type. General observations from the study: Summed frequency of public TCR beta families distinguished CMV carriers with the relevant HLA.

Remarks on this clonotype: Its antigen is unknown.

V was clipped by 0 bases and J by 0 bases, with 6 bases between them. CDR3 length equals 15 residues. Germline assignment: CDR1 MNHEY and CDR2 SVGEGT. TCRdb passed the reads through MiXCR, listing each CDR3 protein once. The repertoire consists of about 500,000 distinct CDR3 sequences, with roughly 34% occurring once and the leading ten covering roughly 16%. The receptor comes from a human donor in good health (CMV status not recorded). Some clones in this sample may be carry-over from other donors' samples. The chain employs TRBV6-2 or TRBV6-3 and TRBJ2-1; D gene uncertain. Sample: cultured PBMCs, taken from culture after CMV antigen stimulation. The DNA for the CDR3 is TGTGCCAGCAGTTACTCACCGAGCTCCTACAATGAGCAGTTCTTC. Residues: CASSYSPSSYNEQFF.